These T cell receptor beta chains were read from a single sample in a study of T cell changes during pregnancy in multiple sclerosis. Some clones are missing from TCRdb's copy, which holds only in-frame ones; the method was immunoSEQ multiplex PCR. The table has about 36,000 clones, approximately 92% seen once. Material for sequencing was PBMCs (not recorded whether the cells were cultured). These receptors all come from a female donor with multiple sclerosis, enrolled in a pregnancy study. The CDR3 runs from the conserved cysteine through the conserved F or W. The order of the fields is clone size, J gene, D gene, V gene, CDR3 DNA, CDR3 protein. A D gene is named only where the DNA matches it firmly. Clone size is given for some rows only: seen once, a few or many times, or a class if the clone is expanded.

. TRBJ2-2 . TRBV13 TGTGCCAGCAGCTTATCTTACGAGTTCCCCGGGGAGCTGTTTTTT CASSLSYEFPGELFF
. TRBJ1-1 . TRBV25-1 TGTGCCAGCAGCGTTACAGGGATGAACACTGAAGCTTTCTTT CASSVTGMNTEAFF
. TRBJ2-7 TRBD1 TRBV30 TGTGCCTGGAGTAAAGGGACAGGGGAGGGGTGGGGGCAGTACTTC CAWSKGTGEGWGQYF
. TRBJ2-5 . TRBV6-5 TGTGCCAGCAGCGATCCTGGGGGGCAAGAGACCCAGTACTTC CASSDPGGQETQYF
. TRBJ2-7 . TRBV14 TGTGCCAGCAGCCATTTCCCCTACGAGCAGTACTTC CASSHFPYEQYF
. TRBJ1-1 . TRBV5-1 TGCGCCAGCAGCGAGGGTCAGACTGAAGCTTTCTTT CASSEGQTEAFF
. TRBJ2-2 . TRBV6-5 TGTGCCAGCAGTTACGCTGGACAGGGAGGGACCGGGGAGCTGTTTTTT CASSYAGQGGTGELFF
. TRBJ2-1 . TRBV4-2 TGTGCCAGCAGCCAAAACAGGGTTCACAATGAGCAGTTCTTC CASSQNRVHNEQFF
. TRBJ1-2 . TRBV30 TGTGCCTGGATGTCCGGGAGGGGGACTGGCTACACCTTC CAWMSGRGTGYTF
. TRBJ2-1 TRBD2 TRBV7-9 TGTGCCAGCAGCTCGTTTGGTAGCGGGTACAATGAGCAGTTCTTC CASSSFGSGYNEQFF
. TRBJ1-1 . TRBV4-2 TGTGCCAGCAGCCAAGCGGGTACAGGGCCGAAGGCTGAAGCTTTCTTT CASSQAGTGPKAEAFF
. TRBJ1-4 . TRBV30 TGTGCCTGGAGCTTGAGGGTTTCAGAAGCGAATGAAAAACTGTTTTTT CAWSLRVSEANEKLFF
. TRBJ1-2 TRBD1 TRBV27 TGTGCCAGCAGTTTAAAGACAGGGGGGTCGACCAGGACCTATGGCTACACCTTC CASSLKTGGSTRTYGYTF
. TRBJ1-2 TRBD1 TRBV5-4 TGTGCCAGCAGCTACCGGGGACAGGGACCTATCTATGGCTACACCTTC CASSYRGQGPIYGYTF
. TRBJ2-3 . TRBV10-1 TGCGCCAGCAGTTCGAAGCCAGATACGCAGTATTTT CASSSKPDTQYF
few TRBJ2-7 TRBD1 TRBV19 TGTGCCAGTAGTGTAGGGACAGGGCCAGGGTACGAGCAGTACTTC CASSVGTGPGYEQYF
. TRBJ1-2 . TRBV5-4 TGTGCCAGCAGCTTGGGCTATGGCTACACCTTC CASSLGYGYTF
once TRBJ2-5 TRBD1 TRBV5-4 TGTGCCAGCAGCCGGGACAGCGAGACCCAGTACTTC CASSRDSETQYF
. TRBJ2-7 TRBD2 TRBV5-4 TGTGCCAGCAGCTTGGCCGGCAGCGGGAGGGGCTACGAGCAGTACTTC CASSLAGSGRGYEQYF
. TRBJ2-3 . TRBV19 TGTGCCAGTACGGAGGCTGGTTACACAGATACGCAGTATTTT CASTEAGYTDTQYF
. TRBJ2-3 TRBD2 TRBV4-1 TGCGCCAGCAGCCAAGGGACTAGCGGGCTTTTAACGCAGTATTTT CASSQGTSGLLTQYF
once TRBJ1-5 . TRBV2 TGTGCCAGCAGTGAGGCGGATAGCAATCAGCCCCAGCATTTT CASSEADSNQPQHF
. TRBJ1-2 . TRBV4-3 TGCGCCAGCAGCCTACAGGCCGGTCGGGGCTACACCTTC CASSLQAGRGYTF
. TRBJ1-5 . TRBV5-1 TGCGCCAGCAGCTTGGCCCCAGGGGGCAATCAGCCCCAGCATTTT CASSLAPGGNQPQHF
. TRBJ2-1 . TRBV29-1 TGCAGCGTTTCCCTCCACAGTGAGCAGTTCTTC CSVSLHSEQFF
once TRBJ1-1 . TRBV5-1 TGCGCCAGCAGCTTGGGAGCCGAGGGAGGGGAAACTTTCTTT CASSLGAEGGETFF
once TRBJ2-7 . TRBV7-8 TGTGCCAGCAGCTTAGTGGTTAGCGGTTACGAGCAGTACTTC CASSLVVSGYEQYF
. TRBJ2-7 . TRBV28 TGTGCCAGCAGTTCCGGTGCCCCCATTCCCTACGAGCAGTACTTC CASSSGAPIPYEQYF
. TRBJ2-1 . TRBV6-4 TGTGCCAGCAGTACCTCTAGTGCCAATGAGCAGTTCTTC CASSTSSANEQFF
. TRBJ1-3 . TRBV11-1 TGTGCCAGCAGTCAGACCACGAAGGGAGTCTCTGGAAACACCATATATTTT CASSQTTKGVSGNTIYF